This TCR beta chain was captured by sequencing in a study of identical twins. This clonotype was recorded a few times. Its matching antigen is unknown. Everyone who donated was a healthy Caucasian. This CDR3 is 16 amino acids long. The ends lost 1 base at V and 2 bases at J; junction bases unmatched: 7. Per germline, CDR1 MNHEY and CDR2 SMNVEV (reference sequence). Findings of the study overall: Beta out-of-frame sequences showed weaker excess sharing between twins.

TCRdb itself ran the 5' RACE reads through MiXCR, one entry per CDR3 protein. The sample lists some 1,600,000 distinct CDR3 sequences; around 29% were seen once. Material for sequencing was cord blood. This clonotype originated in a newborn girl in good health. V is TRBV27 and J is TRBJ2-5, with TRBD1 identical over 7 bases. Here the CDR3 DNA reads TGTGCCAGCAGTTTATTGGGACAGCCTCCTCAAGAGACCCAGTACTTC. Residues: CASSLLGQPPQETQYF.